The clone carrying this TCR beta chain came up a few times. The data are from a study of tumor and adjacent non-tumor tissue in lung cancer. This sample's RNA came from whole unsorted tissue. Distant lung tissue was collected more than 3 cm away from the tumor edge. Germline V gene sequence: CDR1 MNHEY, CDR2 SVGEGT. The CDR3 sequence is 15 residues long. V lost 7 bases and J 6 bases, leaving 19 bases between the germline ends. The library came from three nested PCR rounds adapted from ARM-PCR protocols. One entry per CDR3 protein results from TCRdb running MiXCR on the multiplex PCR reads. The sample has under 85,000 distinct CDR3 sequences; around 76% are singletons.

The V call is TRBV6-2 or TRBV6-3, the J call TRBJ1-5, with D hard to call. The sequenced sample consisted of distant non-tumor lung tissue. The TCR originated in an older man with non-small cell lung cancer. CDR3 region: CASTHGPQEGQPQHF. CDR3 in DNA: TGTGCCAGCACCCATGGGCCCCAAGAGGGTCAGCCCCAGCATTTT.